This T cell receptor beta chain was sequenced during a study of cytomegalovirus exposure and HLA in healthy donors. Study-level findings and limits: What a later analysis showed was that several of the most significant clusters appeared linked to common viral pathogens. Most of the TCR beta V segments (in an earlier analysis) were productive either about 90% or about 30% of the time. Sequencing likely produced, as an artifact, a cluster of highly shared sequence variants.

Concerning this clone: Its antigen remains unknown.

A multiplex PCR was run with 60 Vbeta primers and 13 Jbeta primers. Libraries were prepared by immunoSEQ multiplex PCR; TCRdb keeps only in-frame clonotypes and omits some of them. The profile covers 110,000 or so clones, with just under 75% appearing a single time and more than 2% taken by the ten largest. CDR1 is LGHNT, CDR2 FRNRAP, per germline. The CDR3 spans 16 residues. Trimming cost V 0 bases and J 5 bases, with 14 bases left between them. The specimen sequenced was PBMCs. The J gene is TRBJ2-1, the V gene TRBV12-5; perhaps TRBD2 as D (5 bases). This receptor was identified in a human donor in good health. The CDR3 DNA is TGTGCTAGTGGTTTGGTATTAGGGAGAGGCCACAATGAGCAGTTCTTC. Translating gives CASGLVLGRGHNEQFF.